Sequencing of this TCR beta chain was carried out in a study of OX40 agonist ivuxolimab in advanced cancers. Study conclusions and caveats: Dosing at 0.1 to 3.0 mg/kg was accompanied by clonal expansion of CD4+ and CD8+ blood T cells by week 6. In CD8+ T cells, expanded clones were on average more numerous than in CD4+.

Points on this clone: Its cognate antigen is unknown.

The repertoire was sequenced with immunoSEQ multiplex PCR; TCRdb's copy has only in-frame clones and lacks some. The sample has about 34,000 clones, about 76% seen once. This CDR3 has 15 amino acids. CDR1 and CDR2 (germline): SGHRS, YFSETQ. V shed 0 bases and J shed 9 bases, with 18 bases lying between them. This chain uses TRBV5-1 with TRBJ1-1; D is possibly TRBD1 (6 bases). The clonotype comes from an adult with an advanced solid tumor such as melanoma, head and neck, liver or kidney cancer. Sequencing used CD4+ or CD8+ T cells sorted from blood, obtained in a trial of the OX40 agonist ivuxolimab. The CDR3 sequence is CASSLVRGGQIKAFF. The CDR3 nucleotides are TGCGCCAGCAGCTTGGTACGGGGGGGCCAGATAAAAGCTTTCTTT.